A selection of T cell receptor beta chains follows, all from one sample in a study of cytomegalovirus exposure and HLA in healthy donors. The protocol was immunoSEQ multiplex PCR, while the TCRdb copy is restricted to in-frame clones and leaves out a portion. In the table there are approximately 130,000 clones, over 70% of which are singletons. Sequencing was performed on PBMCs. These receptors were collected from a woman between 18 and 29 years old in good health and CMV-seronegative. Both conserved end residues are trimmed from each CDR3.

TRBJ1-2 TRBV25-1 ASSDRGYGYT
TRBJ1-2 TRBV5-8 ASSLGSGGGYT
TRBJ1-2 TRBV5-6 ASQVPLGYT
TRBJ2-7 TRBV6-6 ASSYTSGEQY
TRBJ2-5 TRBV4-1 ASSSQGGEETQY
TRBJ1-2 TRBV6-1 ASSVGQINYGYT
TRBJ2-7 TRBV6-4 ASSEGNRDPDNHEQY
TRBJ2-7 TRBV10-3 AISESTFGGHEQY
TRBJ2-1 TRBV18 ASSPTMGLAGAEQF
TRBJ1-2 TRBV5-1 ASRVRGSRGYT
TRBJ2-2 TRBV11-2 ASSLDSSTGELF
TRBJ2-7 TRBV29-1 SVVGQGAYEQY
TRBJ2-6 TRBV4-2 ASSQEDSGANGLT
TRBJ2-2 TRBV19 ASSIPWGLAGANTGELF
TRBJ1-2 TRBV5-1 ASSLDPGKGYGYT
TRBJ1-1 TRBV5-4 ATARNTEAF
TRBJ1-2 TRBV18 ASSTGHPIGYT
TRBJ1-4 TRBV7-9 ASSLQQGPNEKLF
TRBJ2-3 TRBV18 ASSPTSGSTDTQY
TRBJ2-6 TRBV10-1 ASTLGPSTSGANGLT
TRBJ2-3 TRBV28 ASSLGQGLRRFTQY
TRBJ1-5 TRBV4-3 ASSQDLGPGVRQPQH
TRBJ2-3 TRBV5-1 ASSFSSSGERDTQY
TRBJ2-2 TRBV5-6 ASSPKAGLGGFSTGELF
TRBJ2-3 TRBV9 ASSAQAGGPGDTQY
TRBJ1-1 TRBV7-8 ASSVQGPLNTEAF
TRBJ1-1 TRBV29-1 SVGDRDRRPRWAF
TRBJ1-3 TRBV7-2 ASSLGASTRVTSGNTIY
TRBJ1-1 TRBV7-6 ASSPRQGGNTEAF
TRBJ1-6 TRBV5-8 ASRRLSYNSPLH
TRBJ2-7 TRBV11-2 ASSFGTGAHEQY
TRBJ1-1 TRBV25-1 ASVGTGGTEAF
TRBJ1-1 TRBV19 ASSPQGGVGTEAF
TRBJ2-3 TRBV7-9 ASSPGSRLSTDTQY
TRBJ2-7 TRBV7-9 ASSHYVGTGGSFYEQY
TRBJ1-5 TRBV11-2 ASSIEGVSNQPQH
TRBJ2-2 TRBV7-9 ASSPQGRPGELF
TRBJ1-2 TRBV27 ASSFVTGNYGYT
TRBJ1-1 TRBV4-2 ASSQDMNTEAF
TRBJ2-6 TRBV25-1 ASSGYSGANGLT
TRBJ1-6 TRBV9 ASSGEGDSPLH
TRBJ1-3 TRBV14 ASSKGTAPGDTIY
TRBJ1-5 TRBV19 ASSRTPAGRYSNQPQH
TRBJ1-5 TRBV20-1 SAGGWPQH
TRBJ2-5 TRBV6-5 ASSYRGPQETQY
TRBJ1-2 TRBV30 AWSGGGNYGYT
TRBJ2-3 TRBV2 ASRGQGLGTDTQY
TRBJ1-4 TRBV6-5 ASTLTGSNEKLF
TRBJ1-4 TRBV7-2 ASSLRGTNEKLF
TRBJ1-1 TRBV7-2 ASSLQRTEAF
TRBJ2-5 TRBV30 AWSAGGGPGYGTQY
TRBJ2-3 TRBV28 ASSFRGAGTQY
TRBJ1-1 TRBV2 ASRGGTEAF
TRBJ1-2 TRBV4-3 ASSQDSRTLNYGYT
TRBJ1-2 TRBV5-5 ASREGGANYGYT
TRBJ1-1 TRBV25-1 ASSTGSEAF
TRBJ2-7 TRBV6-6 ASRLAGLRSSYEQY
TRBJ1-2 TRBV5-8 ASSSRGANYGYT
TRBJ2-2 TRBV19 ASGPSGATGELF